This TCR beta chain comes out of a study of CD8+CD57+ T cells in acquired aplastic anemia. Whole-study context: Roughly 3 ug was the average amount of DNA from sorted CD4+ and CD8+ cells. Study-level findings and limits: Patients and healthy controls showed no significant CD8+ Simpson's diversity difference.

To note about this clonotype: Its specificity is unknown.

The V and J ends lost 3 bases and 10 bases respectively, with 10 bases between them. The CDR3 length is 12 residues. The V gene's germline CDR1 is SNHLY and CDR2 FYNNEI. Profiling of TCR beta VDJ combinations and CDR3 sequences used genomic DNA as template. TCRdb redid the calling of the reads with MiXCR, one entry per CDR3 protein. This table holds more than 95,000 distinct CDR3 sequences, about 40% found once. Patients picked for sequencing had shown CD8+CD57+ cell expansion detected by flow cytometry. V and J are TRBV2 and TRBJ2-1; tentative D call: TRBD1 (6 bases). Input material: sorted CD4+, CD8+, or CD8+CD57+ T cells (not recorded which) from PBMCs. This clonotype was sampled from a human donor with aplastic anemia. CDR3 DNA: TGTGCCAGCAGTGAGGGGGCGAACGAGCAGTTCTTC. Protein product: CASSEGANEQFF.